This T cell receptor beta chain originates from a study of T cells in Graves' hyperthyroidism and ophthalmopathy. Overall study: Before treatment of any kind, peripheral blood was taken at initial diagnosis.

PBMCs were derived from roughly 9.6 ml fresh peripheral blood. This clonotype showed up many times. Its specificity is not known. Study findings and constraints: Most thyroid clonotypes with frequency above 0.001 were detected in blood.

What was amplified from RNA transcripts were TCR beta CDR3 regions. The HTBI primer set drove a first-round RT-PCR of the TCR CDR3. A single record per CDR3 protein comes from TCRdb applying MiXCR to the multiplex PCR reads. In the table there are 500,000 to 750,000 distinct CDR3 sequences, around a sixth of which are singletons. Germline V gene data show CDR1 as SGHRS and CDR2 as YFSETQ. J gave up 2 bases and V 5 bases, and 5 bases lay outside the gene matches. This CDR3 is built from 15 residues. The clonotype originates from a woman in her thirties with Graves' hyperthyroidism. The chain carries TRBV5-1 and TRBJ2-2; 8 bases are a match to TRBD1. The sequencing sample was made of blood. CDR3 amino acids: CASSADRGNTGELFF. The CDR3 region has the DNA TGCGCCAGCAGTGCTGACAGGGGAAACACCGGGGAGCTGTTTTTT.